This entry describes one T cell receptor beta chain. This sample stems from a study of T cell responses to AZD1222 COVID-19 vaccine. The data were produced by immunoSEQ multiplex PCR, yet TCRdb's version contains in-frame clones alone and is incomplete. The sample carries more than 110,000 clones, 90% to 95% recorded once. Germline V gene sequence: CDR1 GTSNPN, CDR2 SVGIG (reference sequence). The CDR3 length is 15 residues. J lost 0 bases, V lost 1 base, and 3 bases had no gene match. This rearrangement joins TRBV30 to TRBJ1-3, with TRBD1 matching over 7 bases. This material consisted of peripheral blood, taken on day 0 of AZD1222 vaccination. The clonotype originates from an adult in good health. CDR3 sequence reads: CAWSEEGASGNTIYF. The CDR3 coding sequence is TGTGCCTGGAGTGAGGAGGGGGCCTCTGGAAACACCATATATTTT.